This TCR beta chain was profiled in a study of cytomegalovirus exposure and HLA in healthy donors. The CDR3 loop spans 15 amino acids. The V end lost 6 bases, the J end lost 5 bases, and 19 bases lay between the germline ends. Germline V gives CDR1 MGHDK, CDR2 SYGVNS. This clone has just one count. PCR amplification relied on 60 Vbeta primers (plus 13 Jbeta primers). This table comes from immunoSEQ multiplex PCR, and its TCRdb copy is limited to in-frame clones, with some not included. The table includes approximately 190,000 clones, 75% to 90% detected once. Source material: PBMCs. This chain uses TRBV25-1 with TRBJ2-5; TRBD2 is a possible D gene (7 bases). This clonotype was sampled from a man between 40 and 49 years old in good health and CMV-seropositive. CDR3 amino acids: CASSHLPGGPETQYF. CDR3 sequence (DNA): TGTGCCAGCAGCCACCTCCCCGGGGGGCCGGAGACCCAGTACTTC.